The 17 T cell receptor beta chains listed next were all sequenced from one sample in a study of T cell responses to AZD1222 COVID-19 vaccine. Assay used: immunoSEQ multiplex PCR; TCRdb lists only in-frame clones, some missing. The sample has 40,000 to 50,000 clones, approximately 89% seen once. The sequencing used peripheral blood, collected 28 days after the second AZD1222 dose. These receptor sequences come from an adult who received the AZD1222 COVID-19 vaccine.

The gene calls are TRBV5-6 and TRBJ1-1; the D gene is possibly TRBD1 (6 bases). V lost 3 bases, J lost 0 bases, and 12 bases lay in between. The CDR3 extends over 15 amino acids. Germline values: CDR1 SGHDT, CDR2 YYEEEE. The CDR3 loop reads CASSYLTGLNTEAFF. CDR3 DNA sequence: TGTGCCAGCAGCTACCTCACAGGGTTGAACACTGAAGCTTTCTTT.

The rearrangement uses TRBV7-9 and TRBJ1-1, with 10 bases lining up with TRBD1. Germline V lookup: CDR1 SEHNR, CDR2 FQNEAQ (reference sequence). Unmatched junction bases numbered 6, after V lost 5 bases and J lost 3 bases. The CDR3 runs 15 residues. The CDR3 nucleotides are TGTGCCAGCAGCAGGACAGGGGGTGCTGACACTGAAGCTTTCTTT. Its translation is CASSRTGGADTEAFF.

This clone occurred once. V gene TRBV15 combines with J gene TRBJ2-2; either TRBD1 or TRBD2 may supply D (5 bases each). CDR3 length: 13 amino acids. Germline V gene data show CDR1 as LNHNV and CDR2 as YYDKDF (reference sequence). V lost 8 bases, J lost 5 bases, and 12 bases lay in between. The CDR3 DNA follows: TGTGCCACCCAGGGACCGCGGACCGGGGAGCTGTTTTTT. Residues: CATQGPRTGELFF.

The V and J genes are TRBV18 and TRBJ1-5; D is unresolved. V was shortened by 2 bases and J by 3 bases, with 5 bases between the two germline ends. Germline-derived CDR1 and CDR2 are KGHSH and LQKENI. The CDR3 is made up of 13 amino acids. CDR3 residues: CASSPGDNQPQHF. In nucleotides, the CDR3 is TGTGCCAGCTCACCAGGGGACAATCAGCCCCAGCATTTT.

The chain links TRBV5-1 to TRBJ2-2; D possibly corresponds to TRBD2 (6 bases). Trimming removed 1 base at V and 1 base at J, with 11 bases between. The CDR3 has 16 residues. Germline CDR1 SGHRS, CDR2 YFSETQ. The CDR3 loop is CASSLFTSKNTGELFF. The CDR3 coding sequence is TGCGCCAGCAGCTTGTTCACTAGCAAGAACACCGGGGAGCTGTTTTTT.

V gene TRBV9 combines with J gene TRBJ2-7; no clear D gene. The CDR3 is made up of 15 amino acids. Germline V lookup: CDR1 SGDLS, CDR2 YYNGEE. Trimming stripped 0 bases from V and 4 bases from J, with 14 bases between. Written as DNA, the CDR3 is TGTGCCAGCAGCGTAGGCCCAGCAAGAACGTACGAGCAGTACTTC. Translation gives CASSVGPARTYEQYF. The full variable domain, with the rest looked up from reference TRBV9 and TRBJ2-7, is DSGVTQTPKHLITATGQRVTLRCSPRSGDLSVYWYQQSLDQGLQFLIQYYNGEERAKGNILERFSAQQFPDLHSELNLSSLELGDSALYFCASSVGPARTYEQYFGPGTRLTVT.

The count of this clone is one. The DNA of the CDR3 is TGTGCCAGCAGCTCACAGACTAGCGGAAACACAGATACGCAGTATTTT. This sequence encodes CASSSQTSGNTDTQYF. This chain uses TRBV11-1 with TRBJ2-3; 9 nucleotides align to TRBD2. The germline gives CDR1 SGHAT, CDR2 FQDESV (reference sequence). The ends lost 4 bases at V and 2 bases at J; junction bases unmatched: 7. The CDR3 runs to 16 residues.

CDR3 nucleotide sequence: TGTGCCAGCAGCCGGACAGAATACAATGAGCAGTTCTTC. Protein: CASSRTEYNEQFF. V is TRBV3-1 (or the pseudogene TRBV3-2) and J is TRBJ2-1, with D possibly matching TRBD1 (6 bases). Trimming stripped 4 bases from V and 4 bases from J, with 8 bases between. Germline CDR1 is LGHDT and CDR2 is YNNKEL (reference sequence). The CDR3 runs to 13 residues.

This clone was seen a handful of times. The rearrangement uses TRBV7-8 and TRBJ1-3; 7 bases agree with TRBD1. In germline, CDR1 is SGHVS, CDR2 FQNEAQ. J was trimmed by 1 base and V by 5 bases; bases with no gene match: 14. The CDR3 spans 18 residues. The CDR3 is CASSRLAQGGISGNTIYF. CDR3 sequence (DNA): TGTGCCAGCAGCCGACTCGCTCAGGGGGGGATTTCTGGAAACACCATATATTTT.

This clone was seen only once. The chain recombines TRBV7-3 with TRBJ1-2, with no clear D. CDR3 length: 14 amino acids. CDR1 and CDR2 from the germline V gene are SGHTA and FQGTGA. The V end lost 1 base, the J end lost 8 bases, and 14 bases lay between the germline ends. The DNA for the CDR3 is TGTGCCAGCAGCTTAAAGCTAGGCCCTTACGGCTACACCTTC. Residues: CASSLKLGPYGYTF.

The rearrangement links TRBV5-5 to TRBJ1-2, with 9 bases fitting TRBD1. The CDR3 loop spans 13 amino acids. In germline, CDR1 is SGHKS, CDR2 YYEKEE (reference sequence). Unmatched junction bases numbered 6, after V lost 3 bases and J lost 9 bases. The CDR3 sequence is CASSSWTGDSYTF. CDR3 DNA: TGTGCCAGCAGCTCCTGGACAGGGGATAGCTACACCTTC.

The chain uses TRBV9 and TRBJ2-2; TRBD2 aligns across 8 bases. Looked up from germline, CDR1 is SGDLS and CDR2 is YYNGEE. Trimming cost V 4 bases and J 0 bases; bases outside gene matches: 5. The CDR3 is made up of 16 amino acids. The CDR3 reads CASSPTSGTNTGELFF. In DNA form, the CDR3 reads TGTGCCAGCAGCCCAACTAGCGGAACGAACACCGGGGAGCTGTTTTTT.

The rearrangement links TRBV5-6 to TRBJ1-2; D is ambiguous. This CDR3 comprises 18 residues. Germline CDR1 SGHDT, CDR2 YYEEEE. The V gene lost 4 bases and the J gene lost 1 base, with 23 bases spanning the gap. The CDR3 loop reads CASSNYLVLAGSNYGYTF. CDR3 nucleotide sequence: TGTGCCAGCAGCAACTACTTGGTGCTGGCGGGAAGTAACTATGGCTACACCTTC.

The chain has TRBV7-2 and TRBJ2-2; TRBD2 matches 7 bases. The germline CDR1 and CDR2 sequences are SGHTA and FQGNSA. The CDR3 spans 16 residues. The junction had 6 bases not matched to a gene; V was cut back by 5 bases and J by 0 bases. The CDR3 nucleotides are TGTGCCAGCAGCACCAGACTAGCTGCGAACACCGGGGAGCTGTTTTTT. It yields the protein CASSTRLAANTGELFF. The full variable domain, in which reference TRBV7-2 and TRBJ2-2 provide the parts outside the CDR3, is GAGVSQSPSNKVTEKGKDVELRCDPISGHTALYWYRQSLGQGLEFLIYFQGNSAPDKSGLPSDRFSAERTGGSVSTLTIQRTQQEDSAVYLCASSTRLAANTGELFFGEGSRLTVL.

Regarding this clone: The same CDR3 can be traced to other DNA sequences in this sample. The chain recombines TRBV28 with TRBJ1-5, with D perhaps matching TRBD1 (5 bases). The CDR3 loop spans 13 amino acids. Trimming removed 6 bases from V and 1 base from J, with 7 bases in between. The germline gives CDR1 MDHEN, CDR2 SYDVKM. CDR3 nucleotides: TGTGCCAGCAGGGGGGGAAGCAATCAGCCCCAGCATTTT. Encoded protein: CASRGGSNQPQHF.

The chain employs TRBV9 and TRBJ2-3; tentative D call: TRBD2 (8 bases). Per germline, CDR1 SGDLS and CDR2 YYNGEE. This CDR3 contains 15 residues. With 4 bases removed from V and 2 bases from J, the gap between germline ends came to 14 bases. CDR3 bases: TGTGCCAGCAGCCGGGGGGGACAGCCCACAGATACGCAGTATTTT. It encodes CASSRGGQPTDTQYF.

The chain combines TRBV12-3 or TRBV12-4 with TRBJ1-4; D ambiguous. Trimming took off 3 bases at V and 7 bases at J, with 9 bases between the two ends. The CDR3 is made up of 13 amino acids. The CDR3 loop reads CASSFTRAEKLFF. The CDR3 DNA sequence: TGTGCCAGCAGTTTTACCCGGGCTGAAAAACTGTTTTTT.